The subject of this entry is one T cell receptor (beta chain). Germline CDR1 is MNHNY and CDR2 is SVGAGI (reference sequence). V lost 9 bases to trimming and J lost 8 bases, with 10 bases between them. The length of the CDR3 is 10 residues. Authors' data handling: Reference gene primer amplification yielded estimated nucleated cell counts. TCRdb's copy holds only in-frame clones and misses some; the assay was immunoSEQ multiplex PCR. V and J calls and clone size follow that table, whereas D and trimming were derived from the DNA. The sample lists 300,000 or so clones; around 87% were seen once. This sample is part of a study of blood T cell repertoires in COVID-19. Study at large: Acute and convalescent COVID-19 samples came from the United States, Italy and Spain.

This TCR derives from a woman aged 50 to 60 who had recovered from COVID-19. Sequencing input: peripheral blood. The chain links TRBV6-6 to TRBJ1-2, with D tentatively TRBD1 (5 bases). The CDR3 spells CASQRGGYTF. DNA of the CDR3: TGTGCCAGTCAAAGGGGCGGCTACACCTTC.